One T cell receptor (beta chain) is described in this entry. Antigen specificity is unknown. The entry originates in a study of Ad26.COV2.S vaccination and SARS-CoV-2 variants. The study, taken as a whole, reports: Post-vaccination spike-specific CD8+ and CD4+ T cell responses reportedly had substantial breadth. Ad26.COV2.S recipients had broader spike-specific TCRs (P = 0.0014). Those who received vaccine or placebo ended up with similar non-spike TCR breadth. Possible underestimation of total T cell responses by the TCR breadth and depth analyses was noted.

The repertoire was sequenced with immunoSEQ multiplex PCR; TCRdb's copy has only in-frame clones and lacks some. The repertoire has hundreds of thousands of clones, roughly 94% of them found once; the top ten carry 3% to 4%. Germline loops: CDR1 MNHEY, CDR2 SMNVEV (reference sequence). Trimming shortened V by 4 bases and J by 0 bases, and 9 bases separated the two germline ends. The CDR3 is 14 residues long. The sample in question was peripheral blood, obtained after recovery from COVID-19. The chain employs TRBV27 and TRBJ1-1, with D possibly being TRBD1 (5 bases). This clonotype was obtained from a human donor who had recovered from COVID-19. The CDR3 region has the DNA TGTGCCAGCAGTTCGGGGACGGTGAACACTGAAGCTTTCTTT. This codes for CASSSGTVNTEAFF.